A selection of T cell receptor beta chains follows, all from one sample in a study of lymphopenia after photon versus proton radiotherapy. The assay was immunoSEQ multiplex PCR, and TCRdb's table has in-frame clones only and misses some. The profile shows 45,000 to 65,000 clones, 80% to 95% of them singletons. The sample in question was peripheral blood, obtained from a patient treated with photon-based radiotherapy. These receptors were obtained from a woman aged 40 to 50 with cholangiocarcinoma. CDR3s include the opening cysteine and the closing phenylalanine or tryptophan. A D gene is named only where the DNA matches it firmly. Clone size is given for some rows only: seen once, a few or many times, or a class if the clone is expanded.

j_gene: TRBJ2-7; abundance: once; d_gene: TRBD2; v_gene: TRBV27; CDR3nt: TGTGCCAGCAGTTTCTCCGCGGGGGGGCTCTACGAGCAGTACTTC; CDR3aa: CASSFSAGGLYEQYF
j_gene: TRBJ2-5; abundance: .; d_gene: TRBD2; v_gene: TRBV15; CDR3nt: TGTGCCACCAGCAGAGGGGCTAGCGGGGGGACGGAGACCCAGTACTTC; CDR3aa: CATSRGASGGTETQYF
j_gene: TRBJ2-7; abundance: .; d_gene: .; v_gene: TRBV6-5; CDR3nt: TGTGCCAGCAGCCACGGGGACTTGAGCTCCTACGAGCAGTACTTC; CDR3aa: CASSHGDLSSYEQYF
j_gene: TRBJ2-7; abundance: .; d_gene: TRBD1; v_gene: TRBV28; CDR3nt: TGTGCCAGCAGGAAACCACAGGGGGTGCGCGAGCAGTACTTC; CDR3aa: CASRKPQGVREQYF
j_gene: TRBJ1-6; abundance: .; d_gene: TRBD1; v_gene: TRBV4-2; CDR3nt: TGTGCCAGCAGCCCGGACAGGTGGATGGATTCACCCCTCCACTTT; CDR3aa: CASSPDRWMDSPLHF
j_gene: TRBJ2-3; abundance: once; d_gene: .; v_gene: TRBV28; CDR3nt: TGTGCCAGCAGTGGACACCTTGATACGCAGTATTTT; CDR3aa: CASSGHLDTQYF
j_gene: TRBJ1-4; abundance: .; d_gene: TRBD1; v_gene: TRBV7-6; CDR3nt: TGTGCCAGCAGCGCCCGGACAGGGGGACGTGAAAAACTGTTTTTT; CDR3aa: CASSARTGGREKLFF
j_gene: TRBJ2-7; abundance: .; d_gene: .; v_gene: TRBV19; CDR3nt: TGTGCCAGTAGTCGTTCCGGAATGGGTACCGGGTCCACCGAGCAGTACTTC; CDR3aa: CASSRSGMGTGSTEQYF
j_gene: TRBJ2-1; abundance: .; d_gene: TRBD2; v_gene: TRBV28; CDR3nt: TGTGCCAGCAGTGGGACTAGCGGGAGCCGCCCCAATGAGCAGTTCTTC; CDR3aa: CASSGTSGSRPNEQFF
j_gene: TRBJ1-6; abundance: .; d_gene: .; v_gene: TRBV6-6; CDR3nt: TGTGCCAGCAAGACAGTCATCCTCTCCTATAATTCACCCCTCCACTTT; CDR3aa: CASKTVILSYNSPLHF
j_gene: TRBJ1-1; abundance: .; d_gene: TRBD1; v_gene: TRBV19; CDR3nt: TGTGCCAGTAGTCGGGGGACAGGGGGCACATCGAACACTGAAGCTTTCTTT; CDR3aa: CASSRGTGGTSNTEAFF
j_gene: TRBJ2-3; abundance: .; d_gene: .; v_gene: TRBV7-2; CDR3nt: TGTGCCAGCAGCCCACGCTCATCGACGGCTAGCACAGATACGCAGTATTTT; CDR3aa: CASSPRSSTASTDTQYF
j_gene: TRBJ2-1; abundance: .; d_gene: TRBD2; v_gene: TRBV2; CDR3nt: TGTGCCAGTGCGGGGGGGCCAACCTACAATGAGCAGTTCTTC; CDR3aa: CASAGGPTYNEQFF
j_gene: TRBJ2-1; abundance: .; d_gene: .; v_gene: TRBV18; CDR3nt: TGTGCCAGCTCCCGCGAGGGGTTGAATGAGCAGTTCTTC; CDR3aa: CASSREGLNEQFF
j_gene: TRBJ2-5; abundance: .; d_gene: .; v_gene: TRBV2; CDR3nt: TGTGCCAGCATTGGACTACCTCGAGGGCGAGAGACCCAGTACTTC; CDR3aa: CASIGLPRGRETQYF
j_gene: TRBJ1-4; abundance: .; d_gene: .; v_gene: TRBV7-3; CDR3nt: TGTGCCAGCAGCTTAGAAAAACTGTTTTTT; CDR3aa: CASSLEKLFF
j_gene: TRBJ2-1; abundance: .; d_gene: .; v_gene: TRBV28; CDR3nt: TGTGCCAGCAGTTTTGGGAGGGGGCACAATGAGCAGTTCTTC; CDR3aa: CASSFGRGHNEQFF
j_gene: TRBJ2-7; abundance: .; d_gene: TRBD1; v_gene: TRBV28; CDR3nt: TGTGCCAGCAGGGGACAGGGGACCACCTACGAGCAGTACTTC; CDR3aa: CASRGQGTTYEQYF
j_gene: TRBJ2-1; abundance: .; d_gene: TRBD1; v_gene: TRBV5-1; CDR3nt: TGCGCCAGCAGCTCCGAGACAGGGAATAACAATGAGCAGTTCTTC; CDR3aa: CASSSETGNNNEQFF
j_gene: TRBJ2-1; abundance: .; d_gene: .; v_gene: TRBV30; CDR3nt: TGTGCCTGGAGTGGAGGTACTTACAATGAGCAGTTCTTC; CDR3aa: CAWSGGTYNEQFF
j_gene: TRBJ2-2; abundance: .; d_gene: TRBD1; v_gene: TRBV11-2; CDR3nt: TGTGCCAGCAGCTTAGATAGATCGACAGGGGGCTTCGGGGAGCTGTTTTTT; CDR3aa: CASSLDRSTGGFGELFF
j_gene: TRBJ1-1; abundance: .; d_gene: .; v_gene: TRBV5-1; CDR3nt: TGCGCCAGCAGCTTGGAAGGGAGGAACACTGAAGCTTTCTTT; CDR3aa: CASSLEGRNTEAFF
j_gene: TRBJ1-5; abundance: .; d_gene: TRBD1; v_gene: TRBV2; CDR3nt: TGTGCCAGCAGCCGAGGGACAGGGGAAAATCAGCCCCAGCATTTT; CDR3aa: CASSRGTGENQPQHF
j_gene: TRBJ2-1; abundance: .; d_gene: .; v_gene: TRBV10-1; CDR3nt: TGCGCCAGCAGTGGGAATCGGGGGGCTAATCGGAATGAGCAGTTCTTC; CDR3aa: CASSGNRGANRNEQFF
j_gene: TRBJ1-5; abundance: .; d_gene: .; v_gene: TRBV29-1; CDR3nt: TGCAGCGTTGCGTATGGGGGCGAGAATCAGCCCCAGCATTTT; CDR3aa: CSVAYGGENQPQHF
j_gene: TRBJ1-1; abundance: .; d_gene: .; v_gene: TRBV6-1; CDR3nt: TGTGCCAGCAGACGTGAGACGAACACTGAAGCTTTCTTT; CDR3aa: CASRRETNTEAFF
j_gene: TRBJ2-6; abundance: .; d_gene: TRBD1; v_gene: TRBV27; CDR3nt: TGTGCCAGTAGTTTGTGGGGGGACAGGGGAAAATTGGCTGGGGCCAACGTCCTGACTTTC; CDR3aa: CASSLWGDRGKLAGANVLTF
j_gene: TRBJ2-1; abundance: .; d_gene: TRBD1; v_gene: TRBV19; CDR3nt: TGTGCCAGTAGTATAGGACAGGGGGAATATGAGCAGTTCTTC; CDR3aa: CASSIGQGEYEQFF
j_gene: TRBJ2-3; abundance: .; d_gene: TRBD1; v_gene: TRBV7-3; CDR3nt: TGTGCCAGCAGCTTAGAGGGGGCCCGCACAGATACGCAGTATTTT; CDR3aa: CASSLEGARTDTQYF
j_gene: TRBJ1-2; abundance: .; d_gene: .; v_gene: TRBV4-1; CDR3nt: TGCGCCAGCAGTGACAGCAGGACGTTACATGGCTACACCTTC; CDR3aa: CASSDSRTLHGYTF
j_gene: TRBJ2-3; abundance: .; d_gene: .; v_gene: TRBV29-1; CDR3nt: TGCAGCGTTGACATAGGGACGGGGGTGGCGTATTTT; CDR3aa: CSVDIGTGVAYF
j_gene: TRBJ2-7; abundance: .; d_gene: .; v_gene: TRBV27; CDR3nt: TGTGCCAGCAGTTTAGGCGGTTCTTCCTACGAGCAGTACTTC; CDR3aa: CASSLGGSSYEQYF
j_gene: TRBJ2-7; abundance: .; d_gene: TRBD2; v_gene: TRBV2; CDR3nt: TGTGCCAGCAGCGAAGTGGCGGGAGGCCCTTACGAGCAGTACTTC; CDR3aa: CASSEVAGGPYEQYF
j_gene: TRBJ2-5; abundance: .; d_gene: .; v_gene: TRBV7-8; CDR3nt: TGTGCCAGCAGCCTCGGACGGCAAGAGACCCAGTACTTC; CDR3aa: CASSLGRQETQYF
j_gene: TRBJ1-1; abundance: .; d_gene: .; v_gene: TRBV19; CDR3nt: TGTGCCAGTAGTATAGCATCCACAGCCTCTGAAGCTTTCTTT; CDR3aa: CASSIASTASEAFF
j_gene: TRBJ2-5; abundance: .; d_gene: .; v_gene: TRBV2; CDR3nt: TGTGCCAGCAGTGAAGAACGGGTCCAAGAGACCCAGTACTTC; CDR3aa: CASSEERVQETQYF
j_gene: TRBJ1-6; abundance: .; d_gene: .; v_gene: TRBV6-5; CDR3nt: TGTGCCAGCAGCGGACAGCCTAATTCACCCCTCCACTTT; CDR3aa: CASSGQPNSPLHF
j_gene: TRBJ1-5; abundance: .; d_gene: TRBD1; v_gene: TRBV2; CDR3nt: TGTGCCAGCAGTACGGTGGGACAGGGGGGTGTCCAGCCCCAGCATTTT; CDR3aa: CASSTVGQGGVQPQHF
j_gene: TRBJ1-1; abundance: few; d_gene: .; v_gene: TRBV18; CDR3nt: TGTGCCAGCTCGGAACAACCGAACACTGAAGCTTTCTTT; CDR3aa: CASSEQPNTEAFF
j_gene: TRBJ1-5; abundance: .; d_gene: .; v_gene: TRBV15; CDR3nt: TGTGCCACCAGCAGAGTCCCGTATAGCAATCAGCCCCAGCATTTT; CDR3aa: CATSRVPYSNQPQHF
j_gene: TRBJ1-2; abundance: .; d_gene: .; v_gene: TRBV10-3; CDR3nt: TGTGCCATCAGTGAGTCGGCTGGAAACTATGGCTACACCTTC; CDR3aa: CAISESAGNYGYTF
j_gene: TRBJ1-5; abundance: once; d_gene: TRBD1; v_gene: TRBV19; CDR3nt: TGTGCCAGTGGGACAGGGGCCTCTTATAGCAATCAGCCCCAGCATTTT; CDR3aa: CASGTGASYSNQPQHF
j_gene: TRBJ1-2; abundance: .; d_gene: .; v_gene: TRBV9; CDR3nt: TGTGCCAGCAGCGTAGCCGACGGGCCCAGCTATGGCTACACCTTC; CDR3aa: CASSVADGPSYGYTF
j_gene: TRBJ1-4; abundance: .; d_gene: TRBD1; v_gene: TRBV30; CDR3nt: TGTGCCTGGAGTGGGACAGGATCGGGGGAAAAACTGTTTTTT; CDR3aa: CAWSGTGSGEKLFF
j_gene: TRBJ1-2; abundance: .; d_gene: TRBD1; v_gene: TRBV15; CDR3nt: TGTGCCACCAGCAGAGCGCAATCGGGACAGGAGGGGTATGGCTACACCTTC; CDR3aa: CATSRAQSGQEGYGYTF
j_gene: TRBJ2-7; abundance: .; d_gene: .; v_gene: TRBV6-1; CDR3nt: TGTGCCAGCAGTGAAGCGCAAGGAAAGGGGGGGAAGGACGAGCAGTACTTC; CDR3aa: CASSEAQGKGGKDEQYF
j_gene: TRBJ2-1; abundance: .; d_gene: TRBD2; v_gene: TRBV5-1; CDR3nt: TGCGCCAGCAGCTTGGAGGTAGCGGGGCGCAATGAGCAGTTCTTC; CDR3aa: CASSLEVAGRNEQFF
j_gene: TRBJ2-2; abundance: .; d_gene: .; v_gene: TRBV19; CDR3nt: TGTGCCACTTCCCCGGGAAGGGGGTTCGGGGAGCTGTTTTTT; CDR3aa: CATSPGRGFGELFF
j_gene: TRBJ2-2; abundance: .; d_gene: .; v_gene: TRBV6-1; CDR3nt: TGTGCCAGCAGTGCGGCGGGTGGATACACCGGGGAGCTGTTTTTT; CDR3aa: CASSAAGGYTGELFF
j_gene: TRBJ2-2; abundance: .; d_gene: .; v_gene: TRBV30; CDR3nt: TGTGCCTCTGACACTGGGGCCGGGGAGCTGTTTTTT; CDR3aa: CASDTGAGELFF
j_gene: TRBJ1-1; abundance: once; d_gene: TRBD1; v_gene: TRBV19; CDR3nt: TGTGCCAGTAGTCCGATGGACAGGGGAACTGAAGCTTTCTTT; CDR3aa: CASSPMDRGTEAFF
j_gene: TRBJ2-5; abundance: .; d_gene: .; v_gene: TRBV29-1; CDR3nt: TGCAGCGTTGAAGTACAAGAGACCCAGTACTTC; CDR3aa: CSVEVQETQYF